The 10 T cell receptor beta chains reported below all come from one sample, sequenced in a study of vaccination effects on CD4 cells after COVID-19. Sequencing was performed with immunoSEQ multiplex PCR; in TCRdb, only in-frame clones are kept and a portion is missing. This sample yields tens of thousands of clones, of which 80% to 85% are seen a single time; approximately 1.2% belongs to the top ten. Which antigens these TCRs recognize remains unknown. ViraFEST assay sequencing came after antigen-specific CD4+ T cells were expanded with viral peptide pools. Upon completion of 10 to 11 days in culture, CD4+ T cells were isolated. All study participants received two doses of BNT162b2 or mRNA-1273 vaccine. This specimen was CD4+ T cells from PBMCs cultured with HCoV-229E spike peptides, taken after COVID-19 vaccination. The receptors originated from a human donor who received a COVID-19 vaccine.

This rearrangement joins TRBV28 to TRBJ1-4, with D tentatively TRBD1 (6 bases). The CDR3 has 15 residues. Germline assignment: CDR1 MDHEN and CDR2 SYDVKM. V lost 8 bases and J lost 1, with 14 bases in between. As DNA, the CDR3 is TGTGCCAGCTCCACCCCGGGACAAACTAATGAAAAACTGTTTTTT. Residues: CASSTPGQTNEKLFF.

CDR3: CASSRSGQGAYGYTF. Written as DNA, the CDR3 is TGTGCCAGCAGCAGATCGGGACAGGGGGCTTATGGCTACACCTTC. This rearrangement joins TRBV6-2 or TRBV6-3 to TRBJ1-2, with 12 bases lining up with TRBD1. This CDR3 has 15 amino acids. CDR1 and CDR2 (germline): MNHEY, SVGEGT. After removal of 6 bases from V and 5 bases from J, the junction contained 7 bases not matched to a gene.

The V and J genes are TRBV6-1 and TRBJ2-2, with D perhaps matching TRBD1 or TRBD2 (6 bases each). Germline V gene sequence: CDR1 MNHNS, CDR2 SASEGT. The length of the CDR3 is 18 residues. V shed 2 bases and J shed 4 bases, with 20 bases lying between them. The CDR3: CASSEFGGPRRGTGELFF. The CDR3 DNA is TGTGCCAGCAGTGAATTCGGGGGACCCCGCAGGGGCACCGGGGAGCTGTTTTTT.

In DNA, the CDR3 is TGTGCCAGCAGCCCGGACAGGGAACCTCGTGGCTACACCTTC. It specifies CASSPDREPRGYTF. The chain couples TRBV5-4 to TRBJ1-2, with 8 positions matching TRBD1. The CDR3 contains 14 residues. The V segment lost 4 bases and the J segment 7 bases; nucleotides outside the gene matches: 9. The germline CDR1 and CDR2 sequences are SGHNT and YYREEE (reference sequence).

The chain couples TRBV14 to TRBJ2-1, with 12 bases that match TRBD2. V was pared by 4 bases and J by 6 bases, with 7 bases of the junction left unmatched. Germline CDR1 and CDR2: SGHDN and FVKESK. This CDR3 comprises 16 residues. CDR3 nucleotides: TGTGCCAGCAGCCTGCGAGCACTAGCGGGGGGCAATGAGCAGTTCTTC. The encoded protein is CASSLRALAGGNEQFF.

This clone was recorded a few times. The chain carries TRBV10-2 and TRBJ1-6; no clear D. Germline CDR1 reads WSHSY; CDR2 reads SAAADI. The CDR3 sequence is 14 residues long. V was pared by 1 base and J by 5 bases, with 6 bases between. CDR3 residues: CASSEWVDNSPLHF. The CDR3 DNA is TGCGCCAGCAGTGAGTGGGTCGATAATTCACCCCTCCACTTT.

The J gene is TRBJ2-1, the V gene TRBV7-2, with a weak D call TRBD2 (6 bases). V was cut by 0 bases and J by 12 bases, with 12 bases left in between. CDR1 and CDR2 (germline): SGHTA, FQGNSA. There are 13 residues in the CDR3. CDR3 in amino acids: CASSLAGGDGQFF. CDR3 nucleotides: TGTGCCAGCAGCTTAGCGGGAGGCGACGGGCAGTTCTTC.

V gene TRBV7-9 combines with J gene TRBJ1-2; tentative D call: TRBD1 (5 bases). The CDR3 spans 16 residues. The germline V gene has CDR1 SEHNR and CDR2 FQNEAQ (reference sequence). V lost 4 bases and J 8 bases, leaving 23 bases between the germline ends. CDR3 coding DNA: TGTGCCAGCAGCTCTATCAAGTATGGGACCGTCGGGGGCTACACCTTC. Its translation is CASSSIKYGTVGGYTF.

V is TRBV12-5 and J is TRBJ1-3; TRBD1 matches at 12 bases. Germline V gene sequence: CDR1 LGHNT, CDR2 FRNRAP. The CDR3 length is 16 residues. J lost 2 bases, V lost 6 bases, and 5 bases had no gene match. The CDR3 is CASGRDRGLTGNTIYF. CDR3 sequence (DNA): TGTGCTAGTGGACGGGACAGGGGGCTCACTGGAAACACCATATATTTT.

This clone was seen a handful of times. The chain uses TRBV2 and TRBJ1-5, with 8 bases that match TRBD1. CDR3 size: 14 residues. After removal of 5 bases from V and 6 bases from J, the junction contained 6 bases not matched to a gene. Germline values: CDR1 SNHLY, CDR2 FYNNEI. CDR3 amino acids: CASSLQGAGQPQHF. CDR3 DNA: TGTGCCAGCAGTCTTCAGGGGGCTGGTCAGCCCCAGCATTTT. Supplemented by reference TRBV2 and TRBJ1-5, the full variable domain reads EPEVTQTPSHQVTQMGQEVILRCVPISNHLYFYWYRQILGQKVEFLVSFYNNEISEKSEIFDDQFSVERPDGSNFTLKIRSTKLEDSAMYFCASSLQGAGQPQHFGDGTRLSIL.